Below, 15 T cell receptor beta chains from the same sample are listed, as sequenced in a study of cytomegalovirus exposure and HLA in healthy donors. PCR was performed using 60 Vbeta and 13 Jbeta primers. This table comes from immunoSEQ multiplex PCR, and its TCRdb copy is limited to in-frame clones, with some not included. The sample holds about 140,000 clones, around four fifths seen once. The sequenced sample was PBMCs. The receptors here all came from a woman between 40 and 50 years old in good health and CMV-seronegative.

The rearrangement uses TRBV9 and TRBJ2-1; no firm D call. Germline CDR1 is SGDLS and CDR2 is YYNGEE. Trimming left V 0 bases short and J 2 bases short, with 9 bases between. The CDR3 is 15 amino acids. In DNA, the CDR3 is TGTGCCAGCAGCGTAGGGGCTGGTGCCTACAATGAGCAGTTCTTC. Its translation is CASSVGAGAYNEQFF.

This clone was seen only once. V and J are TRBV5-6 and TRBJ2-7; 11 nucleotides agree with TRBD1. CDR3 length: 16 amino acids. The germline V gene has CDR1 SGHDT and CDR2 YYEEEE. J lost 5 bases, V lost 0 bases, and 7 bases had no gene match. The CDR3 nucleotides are TGTGCCAGCAGCTTGGGTCTCCGGACAGGGGGCGACGAGCAGTACTTC. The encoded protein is CASSLGLRTGGDEQYF.

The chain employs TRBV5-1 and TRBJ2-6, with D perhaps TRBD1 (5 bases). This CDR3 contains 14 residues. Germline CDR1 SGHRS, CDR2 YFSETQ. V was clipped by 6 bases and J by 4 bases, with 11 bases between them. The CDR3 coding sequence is TGCGCCAGCAAGACAGTGCCAGGGGCCAACGTCCTGACTTTC. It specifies CASKTVPGANVLTF. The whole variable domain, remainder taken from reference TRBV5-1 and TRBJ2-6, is KAGVTQTPRYLIKTRGQQVTLSCSPISGHRSVSWYQQTPGQGLQFLFEYFSETQRNKGNFPGRFSGRQFSNSRSEMNVSTLELGDSALYLCASKTVPGANVLTFGAGSRLTVL.

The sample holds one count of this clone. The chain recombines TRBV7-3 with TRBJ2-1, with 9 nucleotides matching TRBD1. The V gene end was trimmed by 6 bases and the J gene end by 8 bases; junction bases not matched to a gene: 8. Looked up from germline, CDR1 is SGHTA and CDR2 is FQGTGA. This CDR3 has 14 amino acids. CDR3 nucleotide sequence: TGTGCCAGCAGTCGGGACAGGGATTTGGATGAGCAGTTCTTC. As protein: CASSRDRDLDEQFF.

This CDR3 is CASISGGANTEAFF. The CDR3 DNA reads TGTGCCAGCATTTCGGGGGGCGCGAACACTGAAGCTTTCTTT. The genes are TRBV28 and TRBJ1-1; perhaps TRBD1 as D (6 bases). The CDR3 loop spans 14 amino acids. V lost 7 bases and J lost 1, with 13 bases in between. Per germline, CDR1 MDHEN and CDR2 SYDVKM.

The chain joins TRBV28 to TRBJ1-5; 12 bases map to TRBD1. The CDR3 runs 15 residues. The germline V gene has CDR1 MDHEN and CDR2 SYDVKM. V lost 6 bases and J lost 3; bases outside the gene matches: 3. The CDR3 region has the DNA TGTGCCAGCAGCGGGACAGGGGGCTACAATCAGCCCCAGCATTTT. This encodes CASSGTGGYNQPQHF.

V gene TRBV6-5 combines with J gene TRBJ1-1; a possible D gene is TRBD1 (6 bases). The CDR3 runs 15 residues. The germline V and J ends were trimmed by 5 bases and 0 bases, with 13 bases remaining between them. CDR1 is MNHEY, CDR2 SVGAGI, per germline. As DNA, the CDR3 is TGTGCCAGCAGTAATGAACAGGGCTTGAACACTGAAGCTTTCTTT. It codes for CASSNEQGLNTEAFF.

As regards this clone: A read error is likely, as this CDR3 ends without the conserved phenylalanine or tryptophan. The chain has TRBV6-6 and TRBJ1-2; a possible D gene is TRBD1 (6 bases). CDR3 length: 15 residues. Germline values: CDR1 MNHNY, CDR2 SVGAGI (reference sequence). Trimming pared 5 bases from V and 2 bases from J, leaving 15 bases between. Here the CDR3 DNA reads TGTGCCAGCAGTCGAAGAACAGGGCTAAACTATGGCTACACCCTC. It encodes CASSRRTGLNYGYTL.

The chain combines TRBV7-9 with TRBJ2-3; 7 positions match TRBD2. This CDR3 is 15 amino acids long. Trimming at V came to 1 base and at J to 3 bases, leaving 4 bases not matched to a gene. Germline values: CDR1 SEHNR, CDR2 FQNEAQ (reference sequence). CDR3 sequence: CASSLVGGPTDTQYF. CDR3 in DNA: TGTGCCAGCAGCTTAGTGGGAGGGCCGACAGATACGCAGTATTTT. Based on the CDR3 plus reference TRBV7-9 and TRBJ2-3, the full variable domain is DTGVSQNPRHKITKRGQNVTFRCDPISEHNRLYWYRQTLGQGPEFLTYFQNEAQLEKSRLLSDRFSAERPKGSFSTLEIQRTEQGDSAMYLCASSLVGGPTDTQYFGPGTRLTVL.

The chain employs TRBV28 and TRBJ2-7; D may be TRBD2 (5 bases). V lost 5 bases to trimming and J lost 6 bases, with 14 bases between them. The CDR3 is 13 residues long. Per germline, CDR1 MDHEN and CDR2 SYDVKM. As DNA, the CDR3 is TGTGCCAGCAGTGTTAGCCGGGAATCCGAGCAGTACTTC. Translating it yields CASSVSRESEQYF.

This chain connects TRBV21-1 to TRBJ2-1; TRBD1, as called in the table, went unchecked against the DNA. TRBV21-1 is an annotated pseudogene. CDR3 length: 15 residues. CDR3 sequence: CASSPDRVPYNEQFF. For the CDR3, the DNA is TGTGCCAGCAGCCCGGACAGGGTCCCCTACAATGAGCAGTTCTTC.

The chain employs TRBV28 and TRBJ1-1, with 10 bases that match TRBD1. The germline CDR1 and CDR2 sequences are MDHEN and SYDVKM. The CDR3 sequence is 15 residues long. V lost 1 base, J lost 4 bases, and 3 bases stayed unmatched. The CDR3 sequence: CASSLSTGGPTEAFF. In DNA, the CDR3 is TGTGCCAGCAGTTTATCGACAGGGGGCCCCACTGAAGCTTTCTTT.

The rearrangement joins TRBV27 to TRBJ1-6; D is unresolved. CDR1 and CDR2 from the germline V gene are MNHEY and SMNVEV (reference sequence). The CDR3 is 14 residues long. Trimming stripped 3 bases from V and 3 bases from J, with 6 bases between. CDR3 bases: TGTGCCAGCAGTTTGAGTTACTATAATTCACCCCTCCACTTT. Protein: CASSLSYYNSPLHF.

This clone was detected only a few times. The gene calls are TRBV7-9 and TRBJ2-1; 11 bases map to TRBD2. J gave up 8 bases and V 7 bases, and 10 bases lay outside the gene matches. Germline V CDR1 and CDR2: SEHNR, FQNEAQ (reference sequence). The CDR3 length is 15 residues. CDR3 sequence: CASNLAGGTSDEQFF. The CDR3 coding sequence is TGTGCCAGCAATCTAGCGGGAGGCACCAGCGATGAGCAGTTCTTC.

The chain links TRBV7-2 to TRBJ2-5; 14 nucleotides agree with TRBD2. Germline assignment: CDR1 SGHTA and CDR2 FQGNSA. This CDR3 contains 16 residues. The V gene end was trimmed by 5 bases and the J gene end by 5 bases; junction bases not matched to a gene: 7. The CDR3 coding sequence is TGTGCCAGCAGCCCTCGACTAGCGGGGGGGTGGGAGACCCAGTACTTC. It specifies CASSPRLAGGWETQYF.